What follows are 16 T cell receptor beta chains derived from one specimen sequenced in a study of blood T cell repertoires in COVID-19. Generated by immunoSEQ multiplex PCR, the TCRdb table keeps only in-frame clones and is missing some. Altogether approximately 130,000 clones are present, 75% to 90% being singletons, with the ten largest covering 4.3%. The sample was peripheral blood. These receptors all stem from a human donor in a cohort sampled during active COVID-19.

In this sample, this clone turned up a few times. The chain carries TRBV28 and TRBJ2-5; 10 bases map to TRBD2. V lost 4 bases, J lost 5 bases, and 16 bases stayed unmatched. This CDR3 contains 18 residues. From germline, CDR1 is MDHEN and CDR2 SYDVKM. The CDR3 DNA reads as TGTGCCAGCAGTTCACCCGGGACTAGCGTGAGGTTTGTGGAGACCCAGTACTTC. Its protein product is CASSSPGTSVRFVETQYF.

V and J are TRBV7-3 and TRBJ2-2; D gene uncertain. V lost 0 bases, J lost 0 bases, and 5 bases lay in between. The CDR3 length is 15 residues. Germline V gene data show CDR1 as SGHTA and CDR2 as FQGTGA. CDR3 residues: CASSLTQTNTGELFF. DNA for the CDR3: TGTGCCAGCAGCTTAACCCAGACGAACACCGGGGAGCTGTTTTTT.

The rearrangement joins TRBV7-3 to TRBJ2-3; a weak D match, TRBD1 (6 bases). Trimming pared 6 bases from V and 2 bases from J, leaving 24 bases between. CDR1 is SGHTA and CDR2 is FQGTGA in the germline V gene. This CDR3 has 18 amino acids. The CDR3 bases are TGTGCCAGCAGTTTACACCCCTTGACAGGAGCTCCCACAGATACGCAGTATTTT. Amino acids: CASSLHPLTGAPTDTQYF.

This clone turned up a few times. CDR3 sequence reads: CASSFRQGEDIQYF. Written as DNA, the CDR3 is TGTGCCAGCAGCTTTAGACAGGGGGAGGACATTCAGTACTTC. The chain combines TRBV11-3 with TRBJ2-4; 9 bases match TRBD1. The germline V gene encodes CDR1 SGHNT and CDR2 YENEEA. CDR3 length: 14 residues. V was pared by 3 bases and J by 8 bases, with 5 bases of the junction left unmatched.

The chain couples TRBV20-1 to TRBJ2-5; D is uncertain. The CDR3 has 16 amino acids. Trimming stripped 3 bases from V and 5 bases from J, with 22 bases between. The germline V gene has CDR1 DFQATT and CDR2 SNEGSKA (reference sequence). The CDR3 spells CSASSSLGRFGETQYF. The CDR3 DNA follows: TGCAGTGCTAGTTCGTCGCTTGGCCGCTTCGGGGAGACCCAGTACTTC.

The chain links TRBV6-5 to TRBJ1-2, with D maybe TRBD1 (5 bases). The CDR3 sequence is 11 residues long. V was clipped by 6 bases and J by 10 bases, with 12 bases between them. Germline lookup yields CDR1 MNHEY and CDR2 SVGAGI. CDR3 residues: CASRQVRDYTF. The CDR3, as DNA: TGTGCCAGCAGACAGGTTAGAGACTACACCTTC.

The gene calls are TRBV5-4 and TRBJ1-1; D may be TRBD1 (5 bases). The CDR3 runs 13 residues. The V gene's germline CDR1 is SGHNT and CDR2 YYREEE (reference sequence). The ends were cut back, 2 bases at V and 4 bases at J, with 9 bases in the middle. CDR3 residues: CASSFRGGTEAFF. CDR3 nucleotide sequence: TGTGCCAGCAGCTTTAGGGGTGGCACTGAAGCTTTCTTT.

V is TRBV10-3 and J is TRBJ2-5; 9 nucleotides align to TRBD1. The CDR3 sequence is 16 residues long. Unmatched junction bases numbered 5, after V lost 1 base and J lost 2 bases. Germline V gene sequence: CDR1 ENHRY, CDR2 SYGVKD. CDR3 sequence reads: CAISEFGQGSQETQYF. In nucleotides, the CDR3 is TGTGCCATCAGTGAGTTTGGACAGGGGAGTCAAGAGACCCAGTACTTC.

The genes are TRBV27 and TRBJ1-2, with 8 positions matching TRBD1. V trimming: 9 bases; J trimming: 4 bases; junction bases outside the gene matches: 10. This CDR3 region has 14 residues. The germline CDR1 and CDR2 sequences are MNHEY and SMNVEV (reference sequence). CDR3 loop: CASIFRGPLYGYTF. In DNA, the CDR3 is TGTGCCAGTATATTCAGGGGGCCTCTCTATGGCTACACCTTC.

The chain carries TRBV27 and TRBJ2-1, with 7 bases lining up with TRBD1. Germline values: CDR1 MNHEY, CDR2 SMNVEV (reference sequence). CDR3 length: 15 amino acids. Trimming removed 7 bases from V and 2 bases from J; junction bases left unmatched: 8. CDR3 in amino acids: CASTSRDSTYNEQFF. The CDR3 DNA sequence: TGTGCCAGCACCAGCCGGGACAGTACCTACAATGAGCAGTTCTTC.

The chain joins TRBV30 to TRBJ2-3, with 15 bases fitting TRBD2. Per germline, CDR1 GTSNPN and CDR2 SVGIG (reference sequence). With V trimmed by 5 bases and J by 7 bases, 7 bases remained unmatched. CDR3 length equals 15 residues. The CDR3 region is CAWSAGLAGGNTQYF. As DNA, the CDR3 is TGTGCCTGGTCCGCGGGACTAGCGGGGGGAAATACGCAGTATTTT.

The chain joins TRBV6-5 to TRBJ2-1; 13 bases line up with TRBD2. The CDR3 consists of 15 residues. J gave up 10 bases and V 8 bases, and 11 bases lay outside the gene matches. The germline V gene encodes CDR1 MNHEY and CDR2 SVGAGI. The CDR3 loop reads CASGALAGGFREQFF. CDR3 in DNA: TGTGCCAGCGGAGCACTAGCGGGAGGGTTCAGGGAGCAGTTCTTC.

This chain connects TRBV6-6 to TRBJ1-6, with D possibly being TRBD1 (5 bases). There are 15 residues in the CDR3. Germline-derived CDR1 and CDR2 are MNHNY and SVGAGI (reference sequence). Trimming shortened V by 7 bases and J by 10 bases, and 20 bases separated the two germline ends. The CDR3, as DNA: TGTGCCAGCATCTTGGACGGGGGAATAGGATCACCCCTCCACTTT. It codes for CASILDGGIGSPLHF.

This clone was detected a few times. The chain joins TRBV20-1 to TRBJ1-2, with 10 bases fitting TRBD1. After removal of 3 bases from V and 11 bases from J, the junction contained 15 bases not matched to a gene. Germline CDR1 and CDR2: DFQATT and SNEGSKA (reference sequence). CDR3 length equals 15 residues. CDR3 in amino acids: CSASLPSTGGLLYTF. The CDR3 coding sequence is TGCAGTGCTAGTCTCCCTTCGACAGGGGGCCTCTTATACACCTTC.

V usage is TRBV7-2 and J usage is TRBJ2-1; no reliable D call. The CDR3 is 13 amino acids. With 7 bases removed from V and 5 bases from J, the gap between germline ends came to 12 bases. Germline V gene sequence: CDR1 SGHTA, CDR2 FQGNSA. The CDR3 DNA is TGTGCCAGCACCCGAACGGCGGACAATGAGCAGTTCTTC. It codes for CASTRTADNEQFF.

The V gene is TRBV20-1, the J gene TRBJ2-2, with D possibly matching TRBD2 (5 bases). There are 15 residues in the CDR3. Germline-derived CDR1 and CDR2 are DFQATT and SNEGSKA (reference sequence). V lost 3 bases, J lost 4 bases, and 15 bases lay in between. The CDR3 DNA sequence: TGCAGTGCTAGTTTTCGGAGCGGCAGCACCGGGGAGCTGTTTTTT. Translation gives CSASFRSGSTGELFF.